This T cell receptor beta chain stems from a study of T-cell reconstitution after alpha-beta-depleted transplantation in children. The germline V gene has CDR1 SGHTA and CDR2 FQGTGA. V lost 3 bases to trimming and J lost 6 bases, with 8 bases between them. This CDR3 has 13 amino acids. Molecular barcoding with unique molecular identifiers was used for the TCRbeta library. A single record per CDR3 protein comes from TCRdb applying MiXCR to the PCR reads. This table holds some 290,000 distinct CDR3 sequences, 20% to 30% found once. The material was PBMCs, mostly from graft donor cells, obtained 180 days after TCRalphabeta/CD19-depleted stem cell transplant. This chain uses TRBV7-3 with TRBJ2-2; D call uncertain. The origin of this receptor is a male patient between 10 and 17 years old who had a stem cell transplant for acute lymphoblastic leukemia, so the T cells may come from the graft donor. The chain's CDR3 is CASSFWGPGELFF. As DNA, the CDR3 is TGTGCCAGCAGCTTCTGGGGTCCCGGGGAGCTGTTTTTT.